The source of this T cell receptor (beta chain) is a study of blood T cell repertoires in COVID-19 (dated by TCRdb to about 2020). Study-wide context: Samples from collaborators originated in the United States, Italy and Spain and spanned both the acute and convalescent phases of COVID-19. The prospective study material was composed of cDNA or gDNA derived from T cells, B-cell-depleted T cells, or PBMCs. The dataset comprised deeply sampled blood TCRbeta repertoires from subjects exposed to, actively infected with, or recovered from COVID-19. The repertoires were made available in a free public database intended to serve as a resource for research on the immune response to SARS-CoV-2. The samples were drawn from two sources: the first 160 participants of the ongoing ImmuneRACE study, and about 1,300 subjects contributed by 6 global collaborators. A de-identified subject ID, COVID-19 status, age in years and sex were almost always included in the sample metadata. HLA class I and class II types, where available, came from metadata supplied by the sample provider rather than from assay-based typing.

TCRbeta CDR3 regions were amplified from genomic DNA using the immunoSEQ Assay, a bias-controlled multiplex PCR. The study's own analysis went as follows. The number of nucleated cells in each sample was estimated from the amplification of reference gene primers within the assay. Sequence reads were collapsed and filtered to measure the absolute abundance of every unique TCRbeta CDR3 rearrangement. Productive Simpson clonality was computed per sample as the square root of Simpson's diversity index over productive rearrangements. TCRdb holds this immuneACCESS table with in-frame rearrangements only. Some clones are missing; in checked studies, unresolved V genes explain under half, and the rest has no known cause. For V, J and clone size, that table is used; D and trimming come from the DNA. The table for this sample lists approximately 450,000 clones; around 90% of them were counted only once. The ten largest clones take up 1.5% to 2% of the sample.

Remarks on this clone: Its binding antigen is unknown. The sample holds no much larger clone one base away, and base qualities are not on file.

General study outcomes and caveats: Clinical and demographic metadata were provided uncurated, with the amount varying by source and participant.

Participants in the prospective study were aged about 18 to 100 years, lived in approximately 26 United States geographic areas, and enrolled through a virtual design. To assign participants to cohorts, the prospective study relied on clinical history that participants themselves reported in a screening survey and a study questionnaire. Each participant in the prospective study had whole blood, serum and a nasopharyngeal or oropharyngeal swab collected by mobile phlebotomists. Over an approximately 2-month period, participants in the prospective study had the option of providing additional blood draws and questionnaires. Before DNA extraction, prospective study blood samples were shipped either frozen or at room temperature. Input material: PBMCs or T cells enriched from blood (not recorded which). This receptor was identified in a woman aged 18-30 years with acute COVID-19.

The CDR3 protein is CSVEDGREAFF. In nucleotides, the sequence is TGCAGCGTTGAAGATGGCAGGGAAGCTTTCTTT. Recombination linked TRBV29-1 to TRBJ1-1; no confident D gene assignment can be made. CDR1 and CDR2 are drawn from the germline V gene: SQVTM, ANQGSEA. A distance of 7 bases separates the germline ends of V and J, which lose 0 bases and 8 bases respectively. The CDR3 sequence holds 11 residues, the cysteine and phenylalanine included. The DNA shown is the 33-base CDR3, in frame from base 1.